The 16 T cell receptor beta chains below were found in one sample sequenced in a study of shared clonotypes between healthy human individuals. Cells designated naive CD8 were CD45RO-negative and were positively selected for CCR7, with terminally differentiated effector memory CD45RA+ cells excluded. Libraries were prepared by immunoSEQ multiplex PCR; TCRdb keeps only in-frame clonotypes and omits some of them. Among about 870,000 clones listed, around 92% were seen once. Specimen: naive CD8+ T cells sorted from blood. These TCRs come from a man younger than 40 in good health.

The chain links TRBV19 to TRBJ2-1; 12 bases align to TRBD2. J lost 2 bases, V lost 3 bases, and 2 bases had no gene match. Germline CDR1 and CDR2: LNHDA and SQIVND (reference sequence). The CDR3 totals 16 residues. This CDR3 is CASSIRLAGAYNEQFF. The CDR3 DNA sequence: TGTGCCAGTAGTATTCGACTAGCGGGGGCCTACAATGAGCAGTTCTTC.

V and J are TRBV6-5 and TRBJ1-5; perhaps TRBD1 as D (6 bases). The germline V and J ends were trimmed by 4 bases and 1 base, with 11 bases remaining between them. Looked up from germline, CDR1 is MNHEY and CDR2 is SVGAGI. This CDR3 contains 15 residues. CDR3 coding DNA: TGTGCCAGCAGTTTAGGGGGAGCGAGCAATCAGCCCCAGCATTTT. Its translation: CASSLGGASNQPQHF.

The rearrangement links TRBV4-1 to TRBJ2-7; 8 nucleotides align to TRBD2. There are 15 residues in the CDR3. CDR1 MGHRA and CDR2 YSYEKL come from the germline V gene. The ends lost 4 bases at V and 1 base at J; junction bases unmatched: 6. CDR3: CASSPGASGSYEQYF. The DNA of the CDR3 is TGCGCCAGCAGCCCCGGGGCTAGCGGGTCCTACGAGCAGTACTTC.

The chain couples TRBV27 to TRBJ1-5; the D is unclear. The CDR3 loop spans 12 amino acids. V shed 8 bases and J shed 5 bases, with 10 bases lying between them. Germline CDR1 is MNHEY and CDR2 is SMNVEV (reference sequence). Here the CDR3 DNA reads TGTGCCAGCGGTCCTAGGGATCAGCCCCAGCATTTT. Its translation: CASGPRDQPQHF.

This CDR3 reads CASSQDGDGTGELFF. The CDR3 DNA reads as TGCGCCAGCAGCCAAGATGGGGACGGGACCGGGGAGCTGTTTTTT. This chain connects TRBV4-3 to TRBJ2-2; D is perhaps TRBD1 or TRBD2 (5 bases each). Germline CDR1 LGHNA, CDR2 YSLEER. The length of the CDR3 is 15 residues. Trimming took 0 bases from V and 5 from J, leaving 10 bases between them.

This chain connects TRBV27 to TRBJ2-2; 7 nucleotides match TRBD2. The CDR3 runs to 16 residues. J gave up 0 bases and V 8 bases, and 9 bases lay outside the gene matches. Germline lookup yields CDR1 MNHEY and CDR2 SMNVEV (reference sequence). The CDR3, as DNA: TGTGCCAGCGGCATCGGGGGGATGGCGAACACCGGGGAGCTGTTTTTT. Translation: CASGIGGMANTGELFF.

This chain links TRBV28 with TRBJ2-7; 9 bases map to TRBD1. The CDR3 has 14 residues. Germline CDR1 MDHEN, CDR2 SYDVKM. Germline trimming cut 3 bases from V and 4 bases from J; bases unmatched to any gene: 4. The CDR3, as DNA: TGTGCCAGCAGTTTGGACAGGGGAGGATACGAGCAGTACTTC. Residues: CASSLDRGGYEQYF.

J is TRBJ1-1 and V is TRBV6-5; D is perhaps TRBD1 (5 bases). V dropped 2 bases and J dropped 3 bases, with 10 bases sitting between them. Germline V gene lookup returns CDR1 MNHEY and CDR2 SVGAGI. The CDR3 is made up of 14 amino acids. CDR3 protein: CASSYREGDTEAFF. In nucleotides, the CDR3 is TGTGCCAGCAGTTACCGAGAAGGGGACACTGAAGCTTTCTTT.

J is TRBJ1-1 and V is TRBV5-6; perhaps TRBD1 as D (5 bases). The V end was cut by 4 bases, the J end by 3 bases, with 13 bases between. CDR1 and CDR2 from the germline V gene are SGHDT and YYEEEE. The CDR3 has 14 amino acids. The CDR3 DNA follows: TGTGCCAGCAGCGGAGGGGTTAATGACACTGAAGCTTTCTTT. Residues: CASSGGVNDTEAFF.

V and J are TRBV27 and TRBJ1-1; D may be TRBD1 (5 bases). The V gene's germline CDR1 is MNHEY and CDR2 SMNVEV (reference sequence). The length of the CDR3 is 14 residues. The V gene lost 2 bases and the J gene lost 3 bases, with 10 bases spanning the gap. DNA of the CDR3: TGTGCCAGCAGTTTACCTACAGGCCACACTGAAGCTTTCTTT. It codes for CASSLPTGHTEAFF.

The chain is built from TRBV4-3 and TRBJ2-1; TRBD2 aligns across 13 bases. V shed 4 bases, J shed 7 bases, and the junction held 7 bases outside the gene matches. Germline V gene lookup returns CDR1 LGHNA and CDR2 YSLEER. CDR3 length: 16 amino acids. CDR3 DNA: TGCGCCAGCAGCCGTAAAACTAGCGGGAGGGGGAATGAGCAGTTCTTC. This encodes CASSRKTSGRGNEQFF.

The rearrangement uses TRBV7-9 and TRBJ2-3; tentatively, D is TRBD2 (6 bases). Between the trimmed V and J ends, which lost 5 bases and 6 bases, there was a span of 27 bases. The germline V gene encodes CDR1 SEHNR and CDR2 FQNEAQ (reference sequence). The CDR3 loop spans 18 amino acids. CDR3: CASSAPGERPNPPDTQYF. CDR3 coding DNA: TGTGCCAGCAGCGCTCCGGGAGAGCGACCCAACCCCCCCGATACGCAGTATTTT.

The chain uses TRBV5-1 and TRBJ1-2; possible D gene TRBD1, 5 bases. The CDR3 is 13 amino acids. Trimming shortened V by 5 bases and J by 3 bases, and 11 bases separated the two germline ends. CDR1 is SGHRS and CDR2 is YFSETQ in the germline V gene. The CDR3 nucleotides read TGCGCCAGCAGGCAGGTAGGGGACTATGGCTACACCTTC. Translated, it gives CASRQVGDYGYTF.

This chain links TRBV9 with TRBJ2-1; 11 bases agree with TRBD2. V shed 4 bases and J 9 bases; nucleotides not matched to a gene: 9. Germline CDR1 reads SGDLS; CDR2 reads YYNGEE. This CDR3 has 15 amino acids. The CDR3 coding sequence is TGTGCCAGCAGCTCGACTAGCGGGATAGCCAGTGAGCAGTTCTTC. Amino acids: CASSSTSGIASEQFF.

The V and J genes are TRBV27 and TRBJ2-7, with 9 bases matching TRBD1. CDR3 length equals 15 residues. The germline V gene encodes CDR1 MNHEY and CDR2 SMNVEV (reference sequence). V was pared by 6 bases and J by 0 bases, with 6 bases of the junction left unmatched. CDR3 bases: TGTGCCAGCAGCCGCAGGGGACAGGGCTCCTACGAGCAGTACTTC. As protein: CASSRRGQGSYEQYF.

V and J are TRBV9 and TRBJ2-7; the D is unclear. Germline CDR1 is SGDLS and CDR2 is YYNGEE. This CDR3 spans 16 amino acids. V was cut by 4 bases and J by 0 bases, with 17 bases left in between. The CDR3 reads CASSPKHQASSYEQYF. The CDR3 DNA reads TGTGCCAGCAGCCCCAAGCACCAGGCAAGCTCCTACGAGCAGTACTTC.